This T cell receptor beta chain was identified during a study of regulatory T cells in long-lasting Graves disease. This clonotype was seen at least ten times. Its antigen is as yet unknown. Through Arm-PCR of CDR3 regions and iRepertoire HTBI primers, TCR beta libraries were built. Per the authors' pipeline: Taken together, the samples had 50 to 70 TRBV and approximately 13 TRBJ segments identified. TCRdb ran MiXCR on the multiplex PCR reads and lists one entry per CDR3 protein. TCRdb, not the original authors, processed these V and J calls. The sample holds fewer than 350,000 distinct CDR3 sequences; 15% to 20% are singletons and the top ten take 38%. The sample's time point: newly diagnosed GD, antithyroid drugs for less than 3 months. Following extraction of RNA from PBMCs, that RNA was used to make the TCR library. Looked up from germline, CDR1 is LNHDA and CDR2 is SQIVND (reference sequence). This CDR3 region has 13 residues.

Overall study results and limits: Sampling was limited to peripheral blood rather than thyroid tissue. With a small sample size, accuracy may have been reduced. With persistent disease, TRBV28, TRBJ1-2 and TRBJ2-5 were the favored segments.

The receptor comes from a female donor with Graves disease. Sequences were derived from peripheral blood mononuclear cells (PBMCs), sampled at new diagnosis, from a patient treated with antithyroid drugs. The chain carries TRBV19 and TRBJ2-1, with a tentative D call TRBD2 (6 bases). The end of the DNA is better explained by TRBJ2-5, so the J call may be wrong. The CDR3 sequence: CASSRAGRETQYF. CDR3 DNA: TGTGCCAGTAGTAGGGCGGGGCGGGAGACCCAGTACTTC.